This T cell receptor (beta chain) was captured in a study of regulatory T cells in long-lasting Graves disease. Library construction for TCR beta used iRepertoire HTBI primers and Arm-PCR of CDR3 regions. One entry per CDR3 protein, called by TCRdb with MiXCR from the multiplex PCR reads. Of about 470,000 distinct CDR3 sequences in the sample, 15% to 20% were seen once. Time point here: newly diagnosed GD, antithyroid drugs for less than 3 months. The TCR library was made from RNA that had been extracted from PBMCs in TRIzol. An endocrinology unit in Xi'an, China, supplied the patients. Trimming pared 1 base from V and 0 bases from J, leaving 6 bases between. CDR1 SGHAT and CDR2 FQNNGV come from the germline V gene. CDR3 length: 14 amino acids. This clonotype was recorded at least ten times. In addition, the sample was reused for a study of T cells in Graves' hyperthyroidism and ophthalmopathy. This second study notes: HTBI primers drove first-round RT-PCR of the TCR CDR3.

V and J are TRBV11-2 and TRBJ1-2; D remains unclear. The sequence was collected from a man aged 35 to 55 with Graves disease. The source was peripheral blood mononuclear cells (PBMCs), collected at new diagnosis, from a patient treated with antithyroid drugs. CDR3 coding DNA: TGTGCCAGCAGCTTAGTAGAACCTAACTATGGCTACACCTTC. Its protein product is CASSLVEPNYGYTF. Using reference TRBV11-2 and TRBJ1-2 for the parts outside the CDR3, the full variable domain is EAGVAQSPRYKIIEKRQSVAFWCNPISGHATLYWYQQILGQGPKLLIQFQNNGVVDDSQLPKDRFSAERLKGVDSTLKIQPAKLEDSAVYLCASSLVEPNYGYTFGSGTRLTVV.